A single sample gave rise to the 15 T cell receptor beta chains below, sequenced in a study of CD8+CD57+ T cells in acquired aplastic anemia (dated by TCRdb to 2016 to 2018). Flow cytometry had shown CD8+CD57+ cell expansion in the patients selected for sequencing. Sequencing used an Illumina HiSeq 2000. Genomic DNA was used as template for profiling of TCR beta VDJ combinations and CDR3 sequences. Using fastp trimming at Q25 and MiXCR clonotype assembly, TCRdb reanalyzed the public sequencing data and kept in-frame beta chains. Each entry merges the rows of one CDR3 protein and shows their most common DNA and genes. This sample has 200,000 or so distinct CDR3 sequences in its table, and 40% to 50% of those were observed once. The ten top clones hold about 9.7% of the sample. Sequencing was carried out using sorted CD4+, CD8+, or CD8+CD57+ T cells (not recorded which) from PBMCs. These TCRs come from a human donor with aplastic anemia.

This clonotype appeared many times. The V and J genes are TRBV9 and TRBJ2-3; maybe TRBD2 (6 bases). Trimming cost V 1 base and J 0 bases, with 9 bases left between them. The CDR3 has 15 residues. CDR1 SGDLS and CDR2 YYNGEE come from the germline V gene. CDR3 amino acids: CASSVTGTSTDTQYF. As DNA, the CDR3 is TGTGCCAGCAGCGTAACCGGGACTAGCACAGATACGCAGTATTTT.

This rearrangement joins TRBV7-9 to TRBJ2-7; possible D gene TRBD1, 6 bases. The ends were cut back, 2 bases at V and 3 bases at J, with 11 bases in the middle. CDR1 and CDR2 from the germline V gene are SEHNR and FQNEAQ (reference sequence). The CDR3 spans 14 residues. CDR3 bases: TGTGCCAGCAGCTTAACAGGGAAGAGCTACGAGCAGTACTTC. It codes for CASSLTGKSYEQYF.

J is TRBJ1-1 and V is TRBV20-1, with 8 bases matching TRBD1. V was pared by 6 bases and J by 4 bases, with 7 bases of the junction left unmatched. CDR3 length: 13 amino acids. The V gene's germline CDR1 is DFQATT and CDR2 SNEGSKA (reference sequence). The CDR3 DNA follows: TGCAGTGCGCAGCAGGGGGCCGCCACTGAAGCTTTCTTT. Protein product: CSAQQGAATEAFF.

The genes are TRBV7-2 and TRBJ1-2; D is unresolved. V was pared by 5 bases and J by 5 bases, with 9 bases between. The CDR3 has 12 residues. Germline lookup yields CDR1 SGHTA and CDR2 FQGNSA. CDR3 in DNA: TGTGCCAGCAGCCTATACGGGTATGGCTACACCTTC. This translates into CASSLYGYGYTF.

This clonotype was counted ten times or more. The rearrangement links TRBV7-6 to TRBJ2-7, with D unresolved. V was shortened by 5 bases and J by 3 bases, with 11 bases between the two germline ends. CDR1 is SGHVS, CDR2 FNYEAQ, per germline. CDR3 size: 13 residues. The CDR3 is CASSPGPNYEQYF. In DNA form, the CDR3 reads TGTGCCAGCAGCCCCGGGCCCAACTACGAGCAGTACTTC.

Notes on this clonotype: A much larger clone differs by one base, so this may be a read error. The chain recombines TRBV7-9 with TRBJ1-2; a possible D gene is TRBD1 (6 bases). This CDR3 region has 12 residues. Germline CDR1 and CDR2: SEHNR and FQNEAQ (reference sequence). The CDR3 loop is CASSFSGDTYAF. The CDR3 bases are TGTGCCAGCAGCTTTTCGGGGGACACGTACGCCTTC.

J is TRBJ1-2 and V is TRBV10-3; 8 nucleotides align to TRBD1. Trimming removed 5 bases from V and 2 bases from J; junction bases left unmatched: 7. Germline values: CDR1 ENHRY, CDR2 SYGVKD. The CDR3 covers 15 residues. The DNA for the CDR3 is TGTGCCATCAGTCCGGACAGGGTGTTGAACTATGGCTACACCTTC. This gives the protein CAISPDRVLNYGYTF.

This clonotype has ten or more counts. V usage is TRBV29-1 and J usage is TRBJ1-2, with D unresolved. The germline V gene encodes CDR1 SQVTM and CDR2 ANQGSEA. The V end was cut by 1 base, the J end by 4 bases, with 7 bases between. This CDR3 comprises 12 residues. This CDR3 reads CSVEVAGYGYTF. The CDR3, as DNA: TGCAGCGTTGAAGTGGCCGGCTATGGCTACACCTTC.

The chain links TRBV25-1 to TRBJ2-5; no firm D call. Germline CDR1 MGHDK, CDR2 SYGVNS. This CDR3 spans 12 amino acids. V dropped 6 bases and J dropped 4 bases, with 9 bases sitting between them. CDR3 sequence (DNA): TGTGCCAGCAGAGAAGTGGGAGAGACCCAGTACTTC. Translating it yields CASREVGETQYF.

V usage is TRBV25-1 and J usage is TRBJ1-3; D remains unclear. The CDR3 has 15 amino acids. Germline values: CDR1 MGHDK, CDR2 SYGVNS. V was clipped by 0 bases and J by 4 bases, with 10 bases between them. The CDR3 DNA reads as TGTGCCAGCAGTGAATATTTCCGGGAGGGAAACACCATATATTTT. This translates into CASSEYFREGNTIYF.

The CDR3: CAISPGQGIDNGYTF. CDR3 coding DNA: TGTGCCATCAGCCCGGGACAGGGAATTGATAATGGCTACACCTTC. The V and J genes are TRBV10-3 and TRBJ1-2, with 9 bases that match TRBD1. In germline, CDR1 is ENHRY, CDR2 SYGVKD. CDR3 length: 15 amino acids. Losses at the gene ends were 6 bases for V and 6 bases for J; bases not matched to a gene: 11.

The chain has TRBV20-1 and TRBJ2-1; 7 nucleotides agree with TRBD1. The germline CDR1 and CDR2 sequences are DFQATT and SNEGSKA (reference sequence). The CDR3 spans 17 residues. With 5 bases clipped from V and 3 bases from J, the junction kept 16 bases outside the gene matches. The CDR3 loop reads CSARPLDRVEYYNEQFF. The DNA for the CDR3 is TGCAGTGCTCGCCCATTAGACAGGGTGGAATACTACAATGAGCAGTTCTTC.

This clonotype was seen ten or more times. The chain is built from TRBV4-2 and TRBJ2-1, with a weak D call TRBD2 (6 bases). This CDR3 has 17 amino acids. V was pared by 1 base and J by 4 bases, with 17 bases between. Germline-derived CDR1 and CDR2 are LGHNA and YNFKEQ. CDR3 nucleotide sequence: TGTGCCAGCAGCCAAGGCTTCTTAGCGGATGAATACAATGAGCAGTTCTTC. Its protein product is CASSQGFLADEYNEQFF.

The chain employs TRBV11-2 and TRBJ2-3; 7 bases are shared with TRBD1. After removal of 3 bases from V and 1 base from J, the junction contained 1 base not matched to a gene. Germline V gene sequence: CDR1 SGHAT, CDR2 FQNNGV. The CDR3 extends over 14 amino acids. CDR3 sequence reads: CASSLGQRTDTQYF. Written as DNA, the CDR3 is TGTGCCAGCAGCTTGGGACAGCGCACAGATACGCAGTATTTT.

The V call is TRBV15, the J call TRBJ2-5, with D possibly being TRBD1 or TRBD2 (5 bases each). Germline V gene sequence: CDR1 LNHNV, CDR2 YYDKDF (reference sequence). This CDR3 is built from 13 residues. The ends were cut back, 1 base at V and 5 bases at J, with 8 bases in the middle. As DNA, the CDR3 is TGTGCCACCAGCAGAGGGGGGTGGGAGACCCAGTACTTC. Its translation is CATSRGGWETQYF. Together with reference TRBV15 and TRBJ2-5, the CDR3 gives the full variable domain: DAMVIQNPRYQVTQFGKPVTLSCSQTLNHNVMYWYQQKSSQAPKLLFHYYDKDFNNEADTPDNFQSRRPNTSFCFLDIRSPGLGDTAMYLCATSRGGWETQYFGPGTRLLVL.